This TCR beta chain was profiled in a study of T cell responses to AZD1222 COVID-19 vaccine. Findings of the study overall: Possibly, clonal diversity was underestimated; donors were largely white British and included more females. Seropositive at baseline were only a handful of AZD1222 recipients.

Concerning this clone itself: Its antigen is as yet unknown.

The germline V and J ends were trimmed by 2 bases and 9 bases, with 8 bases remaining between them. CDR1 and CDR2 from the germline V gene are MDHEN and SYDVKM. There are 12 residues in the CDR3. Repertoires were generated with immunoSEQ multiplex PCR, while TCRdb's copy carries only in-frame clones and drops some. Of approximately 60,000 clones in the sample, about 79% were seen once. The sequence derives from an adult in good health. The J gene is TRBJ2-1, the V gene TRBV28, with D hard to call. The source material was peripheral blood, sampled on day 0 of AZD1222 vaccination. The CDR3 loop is CASSLERIEQFF. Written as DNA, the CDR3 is TGTGCCAGCAGTTTAGAGCGCATTGAGCAGTTCTTC.